The rows below give T cell receptor beta chains drawn from one sample of a study of blood T cells in healthy people across ages. Via MiXCR, TCRdb re-called the 5' RACE reads, giving one row per CDR3 protein. The table has around 2 million distinct CDR3 sequences, 35% to 50% seen once. Material for sequencing was blood. The receptors shown here come from a human donor in good health. CDR3s leave out the opening cysteine and the closing phenylalanine or tryptophan.

TRBV7-3	ASSLTRQGWSTEAF
TRBV28	ASSPSPSQGGPYEQY
TRBV5-8	ASRPTGTRLNTGELF
TRBV5-1	ASSLSDPLLGGFDKNIQY
TRBV7-9	ASSFRDQGSYEQY
TRBV15	ATSTPGGGYT
TRBV28	ASSSEGTGAEKLF
TRBV7-2	ASSPGVTGGETQY
TRBV4-3	TSSQESGAVDTQY
TRBV7-9	ASSPRTDRGAPYEQY
TRBV6-1	ASSAQGASNQPQH
TRBV20-1	SARGGTGVVSNEQF
TRBV7-2	ASRTGNQETQY
TRBV5-6	ASSLDSGYGYT
TRBV6-6	ASSYFHTQY
TRBV7-2	ASSLVGAEEQY